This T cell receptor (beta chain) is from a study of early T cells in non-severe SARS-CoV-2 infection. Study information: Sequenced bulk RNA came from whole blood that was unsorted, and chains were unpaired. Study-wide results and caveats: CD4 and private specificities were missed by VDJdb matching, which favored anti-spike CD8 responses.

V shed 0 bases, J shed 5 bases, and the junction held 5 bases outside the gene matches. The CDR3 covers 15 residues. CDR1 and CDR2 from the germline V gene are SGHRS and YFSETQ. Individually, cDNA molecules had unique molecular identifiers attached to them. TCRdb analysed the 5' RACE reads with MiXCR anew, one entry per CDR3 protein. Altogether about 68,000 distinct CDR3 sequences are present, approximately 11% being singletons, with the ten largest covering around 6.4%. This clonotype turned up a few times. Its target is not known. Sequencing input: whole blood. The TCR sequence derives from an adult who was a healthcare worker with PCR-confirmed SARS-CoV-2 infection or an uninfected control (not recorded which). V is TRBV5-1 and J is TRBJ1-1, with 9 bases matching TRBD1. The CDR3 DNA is TGCGCCAGCAGCTTGGAGGGACAGGGCATTACTGAAGCTTTCTTT. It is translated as CASSLEGQGITEAFF. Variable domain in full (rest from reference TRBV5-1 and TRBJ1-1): KAGVTQTPRYLIKTRGQQVTLSCSPISGHRSVSWYQQTPGQGLQFLFEYFSETQRNKGNFPGRFSGRQFSNSRSEMNVSTLELGDSALYLCASSLEGQGITEAFFGQGTRLTVV.